Listed below are T cell receptor beta chains from one sample, sequenced in a study of blood T cell repertoires in COVID-19. Data came from immunoSEQ multiplex PCR; TCRdb stores just in-frame clones and leaves some out. The sample includes a few hundred thousand clones, 80% to 90% of them seen just once. Sequencing used peripheral blood. The receptors derive from a woman in her 50s with acute or convalescent COVID-19. The conserved cysteine and the conserved F or W are not part of the CDR3 here. The size field is filled for only some rows; it gives once, few, many or a size class.

abundance: few; len: 14; v_gene: TRBV7-9; CDR3aa: ASSFQGGGPVYEQY
abundance: .; len: 14; v_gene: TRBV4-2; CDR3aa: ASSQGTGAGAGELF
abundance: .; len: 13; v_gene: TRBV5-5; CDR3aa: ASSEDGLANDIQY
abundance: .; len: 12; v_gene: TRBV6-2/TRBV6-3; CDR3aa: ASSNREGNQPQH
abundance: .; len: 14; v_gene: TRBV28; CDR3aa: ASSLSMGQAGNEQF
abundance: .; len: 15; v_gene: TRBV7-6; CDR3aa: ASSLAPPSGFQETQY
abundance: .; len: 13; v_gene: TRBV3-1/TRBV3-2; CDR3aa: ASSQEAGIYNEQF
abundance: .; len: 17; v_gene: TRBV27; CDR3aa: ASSSGDRGPFSRTDTQY
abundance: .; len: 18; v_gene: TRBV2; CDR3aa: ASSEAFGLATSGSRDTQY
abundance: few; len: 14; v_gene: TRBV24-1; CDR3aa: ATTSSGRNSYNEQF
abundance: .; len: 12; v_gene: TRBV10-3; CDR3aa: AISPGGEQETQY
abundance: .; len: 13; v_gene: TRBV15; CDR3aa: ATSRVWTENTEAF
abundance: .; len: 11; v_gene: TRBV12-3/TRBV12-4; CDR3aa: ASRGRRGQPQH
abundance: .; len: 13; v_gene: TRBV30; CDR3aa: AWSGSVWGRTEAF
abundance: .; len: 15; v_gene: TRBV5-1; CDR3aa: ASSFLPRSDATDTQY
abundance: .; len: 12; v_gene: TRBV20-1; CDR3aa: SASFGTGAEKLF
abundance: .; len: 13; v_gene: TRBV10-3; CDR3aa: AISDPSLEVYEQY
abundance: .; len: 13; v_gene: TRBV2; CDR3aa: ASNSGQSPRQPQH
abundance: .; len: 9; v_gene: TRBV4-1; CDR3aa: ASSPGYTQY
abundance: once; len: 14; v_gene: TRBV7-8; CDR3aa: ASTLLFVEGAGEQY
abundance: few; len: 13; v_gene: TRBV5-6; CDR3aa: ASSSAGTGGWPQH
abundance: .; len: 11; v_gene: TRBV7-3; CDR3aa: ASSLGQGTEAF
abundance: .; len: 12; v_gene: TRBV5-1; CDR3aa: ASSLAAGLNEQY
abundance: .; len: 13; v_gene: TRBV10-3; CDR3aa: ATLSSGRSSYEQY
abundance: .; len: 11; v_gene: TRBV28; CDR3aa: ASSLGGDEKLF
abundance: .; len: 14; v_gene: TRBV5-1; CDR3aa: ASSATGSFTGNTIY
abundance: .; len: 14; v_gene: TRBV2; CDR3aa: ASSEGYGTDIYEQY
abundance: once; len: 13; v_gene: TRBV7-9; CDR3aa: ASRFGAGGYNEQF
abundance: .; len: 11; v_gene: TRBV5-4; CDR3aa: ASSFGQSYEQY
abundance: .; len: 17; v_gene: TRBV15; CDR3aa: ATSRDRGSSLGPSYEQY
abundance: .; len: 14; v_gene: TRBV10-3; CDR3aa: AISTGLAGVTYEQY
abundance: .; len: 12; v_gene: TRBV23-1; CDR3aa: ASSHLGGTYEQY
abundance: .; len: 15; v_gene: TRBV21-1; CDR3aa: ASSKSFGDSNYNEQF
abundance: .; len: 12; v_gene: TRBV6-2/TRBV6-3; CDR3aa: ASSPITGGDEQY
abundance: .; len: 12; v_gene: TRBV5-6; CDR3aa: ASSSGGLPWEQY
abundance: .; len: 11; v_gene: TRBV6-1; CDR3aa: ASSDRGRTEAF
abundance: .; len: 13; v_gene: TRBV5-1; CDR3aa: ASSLAGQGQETQY
abundance: .; len: 11; v_gene: TRBV28; CDR3aa: ASTEGGGVGYT
abundance: .; len: 14; v_gene: TRBV18; CDR3aa: ASSPMSGEGSYEQY
abundance: .; len: 14; v_gene: TRBV4-1; CDR3aa: ASSQLPGQGYNEQF
abundance: .; len: 13; v_gene: TRBV24-1; CDR3aa: ATSSGQGIGETQY
abundance: .; len: 13; v_gene: TRBV27; CDR3aa: ASSLGTGSGNTIY
abundance: .; len: 13; v_gene: TRBV5-1; CDR3aa: ASSLANSGGTGLH
abundance: .; len: 11; v_gene: TRBV6-5; CDR3aa: ASSYGQIYGYT
abundance: .; len: 14; v_gene: TRBV4-3; CDR3aa: ASSQGWADSNQPQH
abundance: .; len: 12; v_gene: TRBV19; CDR3aa: ASQQGRAKNIQY
abundance: .; len: 12; v_gene: TRBV7-9; CDR3aa: ASSSRQGTIEAF
abundance: .; len: 10; v_gene: TRBV2; CDR3aa: ASSPLPPEAF
abundance: .; len: 12; v_gene: TRBV28; CDR3aa: ASSGLVGSYEQY
abundance: .; len: 12; v_gene: TRBV7-2; CDR3aa: ASRRTEFYNEQF
abundance: .; len: 14; v_gene: TRBV5-4; CDR3aa: ASSLAGQGAGEELF
abundance: .; len: 12; v_gene: TRBV7-9; CDR3aa: ASSLSGRDSPLH
abundance: .; len: 12; v_gene: TRBV2; CDR3aa: ANLRRGGDEKLF
abundance: .; len: 15; v_gene: TRBV7-3; CDR3aa: ASSLTGLGTSTDTQY
abundance: .; len: 14; v_gene: TRBV24-1; CDR3aa: ATSDLGTSVEETQY
abundance: .; len: 15; v_gene: TRBV19; CDR3aa: ASSPPGGGSSNQPQH
abundance: .; len: 14; v_gene: TRBV9; CDR3aa: ASSVGSGQYLYGYT